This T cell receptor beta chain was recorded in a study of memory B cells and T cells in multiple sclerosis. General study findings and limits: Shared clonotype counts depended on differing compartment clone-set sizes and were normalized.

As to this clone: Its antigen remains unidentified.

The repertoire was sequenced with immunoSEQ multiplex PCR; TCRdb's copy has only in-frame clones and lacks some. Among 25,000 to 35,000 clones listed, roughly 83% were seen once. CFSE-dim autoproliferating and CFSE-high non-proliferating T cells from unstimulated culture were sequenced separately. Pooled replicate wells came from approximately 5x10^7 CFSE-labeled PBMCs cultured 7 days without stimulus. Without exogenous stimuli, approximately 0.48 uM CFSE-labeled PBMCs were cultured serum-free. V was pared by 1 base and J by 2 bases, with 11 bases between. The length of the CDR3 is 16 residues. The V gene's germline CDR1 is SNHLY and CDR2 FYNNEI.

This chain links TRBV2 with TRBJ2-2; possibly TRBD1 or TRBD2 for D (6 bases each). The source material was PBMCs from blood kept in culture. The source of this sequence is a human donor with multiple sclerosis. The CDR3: CASSEVGGLNTGELFF. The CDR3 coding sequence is TGTGCCAGCAGTGAAGTTGGGGGGCTAAACACCGGGGAGCTGTTTTTT.